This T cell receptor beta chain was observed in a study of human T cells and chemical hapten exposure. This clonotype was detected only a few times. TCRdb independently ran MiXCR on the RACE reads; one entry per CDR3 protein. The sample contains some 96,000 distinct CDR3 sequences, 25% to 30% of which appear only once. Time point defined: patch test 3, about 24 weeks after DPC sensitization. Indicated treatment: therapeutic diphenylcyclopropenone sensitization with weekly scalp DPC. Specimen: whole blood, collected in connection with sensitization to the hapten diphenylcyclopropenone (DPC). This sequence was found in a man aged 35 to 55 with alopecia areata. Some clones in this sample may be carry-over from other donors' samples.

The CDR3 is CSVRVTGGPYEQYF. CDR3 in DNA: TGCAGTGTAAGAGTTACGGGAGGGCCCTACGAGCAGTACTTC. The V gene is TRBV20-1, the J gene TRBJ2-7, with 8 bases matching TRBD2. This CDR3 has 14 residues. The ends lost 7 bases at V and 2 bases at J; junction bases unmatched: 10. Germline CDR1 is DFQATT and CDR2 is SNEGSKA (reference sequence).